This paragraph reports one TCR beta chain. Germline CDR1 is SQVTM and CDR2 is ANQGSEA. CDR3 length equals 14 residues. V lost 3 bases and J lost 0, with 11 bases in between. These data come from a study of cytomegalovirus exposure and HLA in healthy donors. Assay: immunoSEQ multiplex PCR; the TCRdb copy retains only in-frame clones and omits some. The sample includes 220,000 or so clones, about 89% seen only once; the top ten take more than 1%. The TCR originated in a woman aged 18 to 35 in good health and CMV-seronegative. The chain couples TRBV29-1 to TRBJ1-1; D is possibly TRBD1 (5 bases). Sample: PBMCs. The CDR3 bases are TGCAGCGTTGACCCCAGACAGCTGAACACTGAAGCTTTCTTT. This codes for CSVDPRQLNTEAFF.